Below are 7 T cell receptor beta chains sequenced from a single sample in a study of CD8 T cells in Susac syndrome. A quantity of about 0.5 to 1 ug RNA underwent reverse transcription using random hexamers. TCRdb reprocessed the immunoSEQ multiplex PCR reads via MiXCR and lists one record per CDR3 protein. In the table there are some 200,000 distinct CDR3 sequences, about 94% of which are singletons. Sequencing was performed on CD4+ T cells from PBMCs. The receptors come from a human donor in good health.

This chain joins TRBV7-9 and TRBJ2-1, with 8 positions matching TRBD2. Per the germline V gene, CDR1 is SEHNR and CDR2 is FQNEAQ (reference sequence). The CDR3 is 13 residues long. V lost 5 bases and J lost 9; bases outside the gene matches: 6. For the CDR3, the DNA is TGTGCCAGCAGCGCCGGACTAGCTGGTGAGCAGTTCTTC. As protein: CASSAGLAGEQFF.

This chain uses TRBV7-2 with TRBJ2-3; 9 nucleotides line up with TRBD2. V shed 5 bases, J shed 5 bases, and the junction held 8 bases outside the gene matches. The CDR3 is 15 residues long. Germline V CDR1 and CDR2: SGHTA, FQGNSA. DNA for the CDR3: TGTGCCAGCAGCCCTTCTAGCGGGATGGGAGATACGCAGTATTTT. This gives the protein CASSPSSGMGDTQYF.

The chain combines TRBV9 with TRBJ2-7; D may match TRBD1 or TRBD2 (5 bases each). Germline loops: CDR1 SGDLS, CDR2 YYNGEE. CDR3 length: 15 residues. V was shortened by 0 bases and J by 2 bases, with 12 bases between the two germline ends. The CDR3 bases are TGTGCCAGCAGCGTAGGGGGCTGGGGGACCTACGAGCAGTACTTC. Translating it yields CASSVGGWGTYEQYF.

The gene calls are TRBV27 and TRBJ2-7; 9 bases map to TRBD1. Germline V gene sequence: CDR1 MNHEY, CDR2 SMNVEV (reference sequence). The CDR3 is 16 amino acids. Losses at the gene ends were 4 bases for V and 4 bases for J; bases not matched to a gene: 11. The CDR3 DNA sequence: TGTGCCAGCAGTTCAATCATACAGGGGGCGGGGTACGAGCAGTACTTC. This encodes CASSSIIQGAGYEQYF.

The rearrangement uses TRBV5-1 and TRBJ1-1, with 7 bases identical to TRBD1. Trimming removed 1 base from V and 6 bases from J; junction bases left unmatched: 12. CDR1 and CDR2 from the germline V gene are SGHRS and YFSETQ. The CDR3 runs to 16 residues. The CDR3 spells CASSLRGEGASAEAFF. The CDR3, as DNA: TGCGCCAGCAGCTTGAGAGGGGAGGGGGCTTCGGCTGAAGCTTTCTTT.

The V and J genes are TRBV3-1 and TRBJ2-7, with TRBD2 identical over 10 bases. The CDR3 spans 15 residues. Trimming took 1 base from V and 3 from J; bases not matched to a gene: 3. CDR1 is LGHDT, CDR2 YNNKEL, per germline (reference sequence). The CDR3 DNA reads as TGTGCCAGCAGCCAAGTTGCTAGCGGGAGCTACGAGCAGTACTTC. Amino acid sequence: CASSQVASGSYEQYF.

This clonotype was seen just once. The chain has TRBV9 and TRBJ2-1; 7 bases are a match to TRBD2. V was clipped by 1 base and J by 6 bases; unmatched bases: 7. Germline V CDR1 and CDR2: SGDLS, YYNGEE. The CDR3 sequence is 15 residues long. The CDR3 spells CASSVPSGAPNEQFF. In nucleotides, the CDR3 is TGTGCCAGCAGCGTACCTAGCGGAGCCCCCAATGAGCAGTTCTTC.